This TCR beta chain was identified during a study of cytomegalovirus exposure and HLA in healthy donors. Study context: The same platform used for the 666 first-cohort repertoires was also used for the 100 to 150 validation repertoires, as a later analysis reported.

From germline, CDR1 is LNHDA and CDR2 SQIVND (reference sequence). CDR3 size: 13 residues. Trimming stripped 6 bases from V and 2 bases from J, with 11 bases between. With regard to this clone: Its antigen is currently unknown.

Only in-frame clones appear in the TCRdb table, and some are missing; sequencing was by immunoSEQ multiplex PCR. Of roughly 150,000 clones listed, about 89% are singletons. The donors were members of the roughly 120-subject validation cohort (separate from the approximately 650-subject first cohort). Regarding the study as a whole: Some public TCRs appeared in many individuals, while most sequences were rare.

The TCR was taken from a young woman in good health and CMV-seropositive. The chain combines TRBV19 with TRBJ2-7; perhaps TRBD2 as D (6 bases). The sample taken for sequencing was PBMCs. CDR3 coding DNA: TGTGCCAGTAGAGTTAGCGGTACCTACGAGCAGTACTTC. It codes for CASRVSGTYEQYF. Full variable domain (outside the CDR3, taken from reference TRBV19 and TRBJ2-7): DGGITQSPKYLFRKEGQNVTLSCEQNLNHDAMYWYRQDPGQGLRLIYYSQIVNDFQKGDIAEGYSVSREKKESFPLTVTSAQKNPTAFYLCASRVSGTYEQYFGPGTRLTVT.